The 21 T cell receptor beta chains below come from one sample, sequenced in a study of blood T cells in healthy people across ages. PCR was performed a second time for about 7 to 11 cycles using a sample-barcoded 5' primer and a J-beta primer mix. TCRdb used MiXCR to reprocess the 5' RACE reads, holding one entry per CDR3 protein. Of about 1,400,000 distinct CDR3 sequences in the sample, about 40% were seen once. The sequencing input was blood. These TCRs come from a woman in her late teens or twenties in good health.

This chain connects TRBV21-1 to TRBJ1-1; TRBD1, the D gene given by the table, was not confirmed from the DNA. TRBV21-1 is listed as a pseudogene. CDR3 size: 16 residues. The CDR3 is CASTSMGTLGDTEAFF. The CDR3 region has the DNA TGTGCCAGCACCTCCATGGGAACCCTAGGGGACACTGAAGCTTTCTTT.

The rearrangement uses TRBV7-6 and TRBJ1-2, with 8 bases identical to TRBD1. CDR3 length: 14 residues. V trimming: 1 base; J trimming: 6 bases; junction bases outside the gene matches: 4. From germline, CDR1 is SGHVS and CDR2 FNYEAQ. Here the CDR3 reads CASSLGGGQDGYTF. The CDR3 bases are TGTGCCAGCAGCTTAGGGGGGGGACAGGATGGCTACACCTTC.

The V and J genes are TRBV10-2 and TRBJ2-3, with 16 bases lining up with TRBD2. J gave up 6 bases and V 2 bases, and 8 bases lay outside the gene matches. The CDR3 is 18 amino acids. Looked up from germline, CDR1 is WSHSY and CDR2 is SAAADI. In DNA, the CDR3 is TGCGCCAGCAGTGAGCCGGGACTAGCGGGAGGGCCTAGGGATACGCAGTATTTT. Protein product: CASSEPGLAGGPRDTQYF.

With regard to this clonotype: The germline gene is not matched at one end of the junction; a read error may be the cause. This rearrangement joins TRBV28 to TRBJ2-3; D not resolved. Germline V gene data show CDR1 as MDHEN and CDR2 as SYDVKM. The CDR3 contains 13 residues. The CDR3 sequence: CASSLSGTNTQYF. Written as DNA, the CDR3 is TGTGCCAGCAGTTTATCTGGCACAAATACGCAGTATTTT.

This chain uses TRBV10-3 with TRBJ2-3, with D maybe TRBD1 (5 bases). Trimming took 6 bases from V and 2 from J, leaving 9 bases between them. Germline assignment: CDR1 ENHRY and CDR2 SYGVKD. The CDR3 totals 13 residues. The CDR3 nucleotides read TGTGCCATCAGCGGACACCACACAGATACGCAGTATTTT. It codes for CAISGHHTDTQYF.

This chain connects TRBV13 to TRBJ2-1; D remains ambiguous. The tail of the sequence fits TRBJ2-7 better, so the J call may be wrong. This CDR3 comprises 13 residues. Germline assignment: CDR1 PRHDT and CDR2 FYEKMQ (reference sequence). DNA for the CDR3: TGTGCCAGCAGACGCCAAGAGAACAATGAGCAGTACTTC. Protein product: CASRRQENNEQYF.

The chain links TRBV6-5 to TRBJ1-3; D gene ambiguous. V shed 7 bases and J shed 3 bases, with 10 bases lying between them. From germline, CDR1 is MNHEY and CDR2 SVGAGI. This CDR3 contains 13 residues. The DNA for the CDR3 is TGTGCCAGCAACGGACCAAATGGAAACACCATATATTTT. It yields the protein CASNGPNGNTIYF.

The rearrangement links TRBV27 to TRBJ2-5, with TRBD2 identical over 12 bases. The CDR3 is 14 residues long. Germline V CDR1 and CDR2: MNHEY, SMNVEV (reference sequence). Trimming at V came to 11 bases and at J to 2 bases, leaving 6 bases not matched to a gene. The DNA for the CDR3 is TGTGCCGCCGGTCTAGCGGGGGGGCAAGAGACCCAGTACTTC. Its protein product is CAAGLAGGQETQYF.

This clonotype showed up just a few times. The gene calls are TRBV20-1 and TRBJ1-5; D is uncertain. The CDR3 contains 14 residues. V was pared by 6 bases and J by 0 bases, with 12 bases between. Germline CDR1 and CDR2: DFQATT and SNEGSKA (reference sequence). The CDR3 spells CSAHLTNSNQPQHF. The CDR3 DNA reads TGCAGTGCCCATTTGACAAATAGCAATCAGCCCCAGCATTTT.

This clonotype has just a few counts. The chain is built from TRBV7-2 and TRBJ2-1; TRBD2 aligns across 8 bases. This CDR3 comprises 15 residues. V dropped 5 bases and J dropped 6; count of bases not matched to a gene: 9. Germline V CDR1 and CDR2: SGHTA, FQGNSA. CDR3 sequence reads: CASSPGLAQINEQFF. CDR3 bases: TGTGCCAGCAGCCCTGGACTAGCTCAAATCAATGAGCAGTTCTTC.

J is TRBJ2-7 and V is TRBV4-1, with D perhaps TRBD2 (6 bases). Germline assignment: CDR1 MGHRA and CDR2 YSYEKL. The CDR3 is made up of 17 amino acids. V lost 1 base to trimming and J lost 0 bases, with 16 bases between them. CDR3: CASSQATLGGSSYEQYF. The DNA for the CDR3 is TGCGCCAGCAGCCAAGCAACCCTGGGAGGTAGCTCCTACGAGCAGTACTTC.

This clonotype was detected only a few times. The rearrangement joins TRBV12-3 or TRBV12-4 to TRBJ2-5, with 11 nucleotides matching TRBD2. The CDR3 has 15 amino acids. V was clipped by 6 bases and J by 3 bases; unmatched bases: 6. CDR3 in amino acids: CASSQRLAGKETQYF. CDR3 sequence (DNA): TGTGCCAGCAGCCAAAGACTAGCGGGGAAAGAGACCCAGTACTTC.

This clonotype was seen a few times. This chain uses TRBV20-1 with TRBJ1-2, with 9 bases lining up with TRBD1. Trimming removed 0 bases from V and 8 bases from J; junction bases left unmatched: 7. The CDR3 is made up of 14 amino acids. CDR1 and CDR2 (germline): DFQATT, SNEGSKA (reference sequence). The CDR3 is CSARDPDRGRGYTF. The CDR3 coding sequence is TGCAGTGCTAGAGATCCGGACAGGGGTCGGGGCTACACCTTC.

The genes are TRBV20-1 and TRBJ1-5; TRBD1 matches 10 bases. Germline values: CDR1 DFQATT, CDR2 SNEGSKA (reference sequence). The V segment lost 6 bases and the J segment 1 base; nucleotides outside the gene matches: 9. The CDR3 runs 16 residues. The CDR3 nucleotides are TGCAGTGCCAGGGGGACAGGGGCCCTAAGCAATCAGCCCCAGCATTTT. Translated: CSARGTGALSNQPQHF.

The chain combines TRBV6-6 with TRBJ2-3; the D gene could be TRBD1 or TRBD2 (6 bases each). Trimming removed 8 bases at V and 4 bases at J, with 13 bases between. In germline, CDR1 is MNHNY, CDR2 SVGAGI (reference sequence). This CDR3 has 13 residues. The CDR3 region has the DNA TGTGCCAGCCGGAAGGGGGGAGCAGATACGCAGTATTTT. Encoded protein: CASRKGGADTQYF.

This clonotype came up many times. The J gene is TRBJ2-7, the V gene TRBV7-2, with TRBD2 matching over 8 bases. The CDR3 contains 15 residues. Germline values: CDR1 SGHTA, CDR2 FQGNSA. The V gene end was trimmed by 2 bases and the J gene end by 0 bases; junction bases not matched to a gene: 3. The CDR3 DNA reads TGTGCCAGCAGCTTACTAAGCGGGAGCTCCTACGAGCAGTACTTC. It translates to CASSLLSGSSYEQYF. Complete variable domain (other parts from reference TRBV7-2 and TRBJ2-7): GAGVSQSPSNKVTEKGKDVELRCDPISGHTALYWYRQSLGQGLEFLIYFQGNSAPDKSGLPSDRFSAERTGGSVSTLTIQRTQQEDSAVYLCASSLLSGSSYEQYFGPGTRLTVT.

This clonotype occurred a few times. The chain couples TRBV4-1 to TRBJ2-3, with D maybe TRBD1 (6 bases). The V gene lost 1 base and the J gene lost 2 bases, with 13 bases spanning the gap. CDR1 is MGHRA and CDR2 is YSYEKL in the germline V gene. This CDR3 has 16 amino acids. The CDR3 region has the DNA TGCGCCAGCAGCCAAGGGCAGGGGCGGTTCACAGATACGCAGTATTTT. Residues: CASSQGQGRFTDTQYF.

This clonotype was seen more than once but under ten times. The CDR3 DNA follows: TGTGCCAGCAGCTTAGGCCAGAGTGAAGCTTTCTTT. It specifies CASSLGQSEAFF. The chain has TRBV7-2 and TRBJ1-1; no clear D gene. V was clipped by 1 base and J by 7 bases, with 7 bases between them. The CDR3 totals 12 residues. Germline CDR1 reads SGHTA; CDR2 reads FQGNSA.

The V and J genes are TRBV5-1 and TRBJ2-2, with D unresolved. Germline CDR1 and CDR2: SGHRS and YFSETQ. The CDR3 length is 14 residues. Trimming pared 2 bases from V and 2 bases from J, leaving 7 bases between. CDR3 bases: TGCGCCAGCAGCTTAGACCCAAACACCGGGGAGCTGTTTTTT. Encoded protein: CASSLDPNTGELFF.

The chain couples TRBV12-3 or TRBV12-4 to TRBJ2-5; 8 bases match TRBD2. Losses at the gene ends were 5 bases for V and 11 bases for J; bases not matched to a gene: 10. This CDR3 has 13 residues. DNA of the CDR3: TGTGCCAGCAGTGCGACTAGCGTCAATGAGCAGTACTTC. It specifies CASSATSVNEQYF.

The CDR3 DNA reads TGTGCCAGCCTCAACAGGGGGGGATCGGCTAATGAAAAACTGTTTTTT. Translating it yields CASLNRGGSANEKLFF. The rearrangement joins TRBV28 to TRBJ1-4, with TRBD1 identical over 8 bases. V trimming: 8 bases; J trimming: 3 bases; junction bases outside the gene matches: 11. Germline assignment: CDR1 MDHEN and CDR2 SYDVKM. The CDR3 has 16 residues.